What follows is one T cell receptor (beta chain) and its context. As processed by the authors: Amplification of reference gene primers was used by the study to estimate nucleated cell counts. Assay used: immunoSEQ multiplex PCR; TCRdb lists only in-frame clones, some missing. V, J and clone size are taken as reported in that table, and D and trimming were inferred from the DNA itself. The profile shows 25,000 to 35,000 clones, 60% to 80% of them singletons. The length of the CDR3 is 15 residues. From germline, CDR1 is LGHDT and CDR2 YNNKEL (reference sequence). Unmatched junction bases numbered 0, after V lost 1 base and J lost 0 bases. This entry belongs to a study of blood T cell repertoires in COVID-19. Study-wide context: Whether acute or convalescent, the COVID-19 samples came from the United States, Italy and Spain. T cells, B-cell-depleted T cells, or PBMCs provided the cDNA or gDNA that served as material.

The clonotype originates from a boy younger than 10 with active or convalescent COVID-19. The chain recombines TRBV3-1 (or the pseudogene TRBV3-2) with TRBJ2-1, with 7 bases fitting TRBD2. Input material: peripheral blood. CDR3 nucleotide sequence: TGTGCCAGCAGCCAAGCGGGGGGCTCCTACAATGAGCAGTTCTTC. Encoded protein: CASSQAGGSYNEQFF.